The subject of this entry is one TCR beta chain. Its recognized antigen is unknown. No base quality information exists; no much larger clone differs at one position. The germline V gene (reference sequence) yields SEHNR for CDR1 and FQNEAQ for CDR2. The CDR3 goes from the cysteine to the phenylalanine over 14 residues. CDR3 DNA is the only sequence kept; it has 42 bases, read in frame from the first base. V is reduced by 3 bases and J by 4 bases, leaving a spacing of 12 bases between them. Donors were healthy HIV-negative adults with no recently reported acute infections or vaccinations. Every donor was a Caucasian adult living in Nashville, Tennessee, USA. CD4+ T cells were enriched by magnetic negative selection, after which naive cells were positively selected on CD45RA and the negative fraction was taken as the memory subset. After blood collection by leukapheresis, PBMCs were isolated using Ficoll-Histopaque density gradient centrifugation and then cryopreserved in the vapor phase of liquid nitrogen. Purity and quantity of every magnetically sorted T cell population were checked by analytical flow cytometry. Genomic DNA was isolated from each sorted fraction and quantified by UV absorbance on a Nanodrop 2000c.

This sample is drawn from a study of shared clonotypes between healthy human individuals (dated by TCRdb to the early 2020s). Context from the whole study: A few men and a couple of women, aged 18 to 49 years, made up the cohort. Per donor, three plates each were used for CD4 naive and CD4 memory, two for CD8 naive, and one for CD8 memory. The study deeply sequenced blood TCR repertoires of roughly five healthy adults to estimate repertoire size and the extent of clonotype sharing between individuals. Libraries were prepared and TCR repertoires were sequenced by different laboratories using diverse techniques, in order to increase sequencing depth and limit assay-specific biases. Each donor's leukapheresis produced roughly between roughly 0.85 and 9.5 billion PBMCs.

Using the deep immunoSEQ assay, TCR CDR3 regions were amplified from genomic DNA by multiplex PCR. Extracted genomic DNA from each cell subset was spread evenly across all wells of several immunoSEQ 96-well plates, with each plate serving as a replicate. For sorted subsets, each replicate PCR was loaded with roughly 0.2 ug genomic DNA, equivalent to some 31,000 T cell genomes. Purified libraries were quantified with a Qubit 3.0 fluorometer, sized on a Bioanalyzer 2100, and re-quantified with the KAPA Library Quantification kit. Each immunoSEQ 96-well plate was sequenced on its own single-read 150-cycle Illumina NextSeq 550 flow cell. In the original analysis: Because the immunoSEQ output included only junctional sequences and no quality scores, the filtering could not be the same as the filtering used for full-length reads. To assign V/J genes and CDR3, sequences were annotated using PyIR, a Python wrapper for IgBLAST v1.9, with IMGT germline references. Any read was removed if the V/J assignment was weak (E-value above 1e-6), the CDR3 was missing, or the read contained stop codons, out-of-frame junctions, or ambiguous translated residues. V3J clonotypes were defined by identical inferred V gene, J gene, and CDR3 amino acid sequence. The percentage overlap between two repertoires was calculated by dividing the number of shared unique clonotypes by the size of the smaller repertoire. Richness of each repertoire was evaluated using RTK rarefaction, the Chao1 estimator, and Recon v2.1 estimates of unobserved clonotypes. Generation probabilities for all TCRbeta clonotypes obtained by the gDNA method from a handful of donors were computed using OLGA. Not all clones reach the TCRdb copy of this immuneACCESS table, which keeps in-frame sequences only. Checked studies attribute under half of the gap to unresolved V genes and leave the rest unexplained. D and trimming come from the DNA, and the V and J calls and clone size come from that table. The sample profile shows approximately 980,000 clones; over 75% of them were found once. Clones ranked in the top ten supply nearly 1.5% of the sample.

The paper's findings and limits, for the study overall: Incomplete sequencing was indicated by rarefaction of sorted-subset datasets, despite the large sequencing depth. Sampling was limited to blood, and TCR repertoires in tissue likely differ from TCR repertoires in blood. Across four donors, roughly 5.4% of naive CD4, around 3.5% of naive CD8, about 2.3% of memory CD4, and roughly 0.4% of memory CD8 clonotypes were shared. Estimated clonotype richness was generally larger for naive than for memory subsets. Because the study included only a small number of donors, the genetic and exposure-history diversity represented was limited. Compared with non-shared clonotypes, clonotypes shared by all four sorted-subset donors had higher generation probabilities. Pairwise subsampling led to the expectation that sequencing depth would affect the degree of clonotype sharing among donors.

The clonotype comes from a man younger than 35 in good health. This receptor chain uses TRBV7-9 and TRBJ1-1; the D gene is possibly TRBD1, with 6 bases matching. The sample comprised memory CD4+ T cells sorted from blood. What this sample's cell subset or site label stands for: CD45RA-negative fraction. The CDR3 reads CASSFGGASTEAFF. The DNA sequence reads TGTGCCAGCAGCTTTGGGGGCGCGAGCACTGAAGCTTTCTTT. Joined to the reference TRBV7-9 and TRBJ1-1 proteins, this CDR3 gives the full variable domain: DTGVSQNPRHKITKRGQNVTFRCDPISEHNRLYWYRQTLGQGPEFLTYFQNEAQLEKSRLLSDRFSAERPKGSFSTLEIQRTEQGDSAMYLCASSFGGASTEAFFGQGTRLTVV.